A single sample gave rise to the 32 T cell receptor beta chains below, sequenced in a study of technical replicates of blood from a few donors. Data came from immunoSEQ multiplex PCR; TCRdb stores just in-frame clones and leaves some out. The table includes about 80,000 clones, 98% detected once. Material for sequencing was T cells isolated from PBMCs. The receptors originated from a human donor in good health.

V gene TRBV28 combines with J gene TRBJ2-7, with D possibly TRBD2 on 5 matching bases. The CDR3 extends over 15 amino acids. The germline V gene has CDR1 MDHEN and CDR2 SYDVKM. Deletions cut 3 bases from V and 5 bases from J, with 17 bases between. As DNA, the CDR3 is TGTGCCAGCAGTTTTTCCCGCCCTAGCTTGCACGAGCAGTACTTC. Protein sequence: CASSFSRPSLHEQYF.

The chain recombines TRBV7-9 with TRBJ2-7; the D gene is possibly TRBD2 (5 bases). V lost 7 bases and J 3 bases, leaving 10 bases between the germline ends. The CDR3 loop spans 12 amino acids. Germline V gene sequence: CDR1 SEHNR, CDR2 FQNEAQ (reference sequence). The CDR3 bases are TGTGCCAGCACGACCAGCGGCTACGAGCAGTACTTC. This translates into CASTTSGYEQYF.

The CDR3 nucleotides read TGTGCCACCAGCAGATTCGGACAGGAGAACTACAATGAGCAGTTCTTC. It translates to CATSRFGQENYNEQFF. The chain uses TRBV15 and TRBJ2-1; 7 positions agree with TRBD1. V gave up 2 bases and J gave up 3 bases; unmatched junction bases: 7. The CDR3 is 16 residues long. Germline-derived CDR1 and CDR2 are LNHNV and YYDKDF (reference sequence).

CDR3 nucleotides: TGTGCCAGTAGTGGGGGACTAGCGGGAGGAGGCGCCGGGGAGCTGTTTTTT. Its translation: CASSGGLAGGGAGELFF. V is TRBV19 and J is TRBJ2-2, with TRBD2 matching over 15 bases. The V and J ends lost 5 bases and 6 bases, in that order; junction bases with no gene match: 7. The CDR3 has 17 amino acids. Germline V lookup: CDR1 LNHDA, CDR2 SQIVND (reference sequence).

The V and J genes are TRBV19 and TRBJ1-5; D perhaps matches TRBD1 (5 bases). The CDR3 covers 14 residues. V was shortened by 6 bases and J by 0 bases, with 9 bases between the two germline ends. Germline CDR1 and CDR2: LNHDA and SQIVND (reference sequence). This chain's CDR3 is CASSDRNSNQPQHF. The CDR3 bases are TGTGCCAGTAGCGACAGAAATAGCAATCAGCCCCAGCATTTT.

For the CDR3, the DNA is TGCGCCAGCAGCCAAGAGGGCAACTCCTACGAGCAGTACTTC. Residues: CASSQEGNSYEQYF. The V call is TRBV4-1, the J call TRBJ2-7; D unresolved. V was cut by 0 bases and J by 0 bases, with 6 bases left in between. The CDR3 sequence is 14 residues long. Germline-derived CDR1 and CDR2 are MGHRA and YSYEKL.

The V and J genes are TRBV5-1 and TRBJ2-2, with 8 bases identical to TRBD1. Germline V gene data show CDR1 as SGHRS and CDR2 as YFSETQ. The CDR3 spans 14 residues. V trimming: 7 bases; J trimming: 6 bases; junction bases outside the gene matches: 8. The CDR3 DNA reads TGCGCCAGCCTCTCAGGGGGCTCGGCCGGGGAGCTGTTTTTT. It encodes CASLSGGSAGELFF.

V gene TRBV9 combines with J gene TRBJ2-3; 9 nucleotides match TRBD2. The CDR3 loop spans 15 amino acids. V lost 4 bases to trimming and J lost 0 bases; unmatched junction nucleotides: 3. CDR1 SGDLS and CDR2 YYNGEE come from the germline V gene. The CDR3 region has the DNA TGTGCCAGCAGCATAGGACTAGCGAGCACAGATACGCAGTATTTT. It translates to CASSIGLASTDTQYF.

This clone was detected once. The V gene is TRBV19, the J gene TRBJ2-4; D perhaps matches TRBD2 (5 bases). Germline CDR1 reads LNHDA; CDR2 reads SQIVND (reference sequence). Between the trimmed V and J ends, which lost 7 bases and 4 bases, there was a span of 11 bases. This CDR3 region has 13 residues. CDR3: CASMSGRKNIQYF. The CDR3 region has the DNA TGTGCCAGTATGAGCGGACGGAAAAACATTCAGTACTTC.

The gene calls are TRBV27 and TRBJ2-7, with D maybe TRBD2 (6 bases). Germline assignment: CDR1 MNHEY and CDR2 SMNVEV (reference sequence). The CDR3 loop spans 12 amino acids. V lost 4 bases and J lost 6, with 10 bases in between. The CDR3 loop reads CASSSGAGEQYF. CDR3 DNA sequence: TGTGCCAGCAGTTCGGGAGCGGGCGAGCAGTACTTC.

The chain joins TRBV30 to TRBJ1-1; TRBD1 matches at 10 bases. The V gene end was trimmed by 4 bases and the J gene end by 0 bases; junction bases not matched to a gene: 8. The germline gives CDR1 GTSNPN, CDR2 SVGIG (reference sequence). CDR3 length: 16 amino acids. The CDR3 DNA sequence: TGTGCCTGGACCGCCCGACAGGGGGCGCTGAACACTGAAGCTTTCTTT. As protein: CAWTARQGALNTEAFF.

The CDR3 DNA follows: TGTGCCTGGAGTACCGGGACAGCCTACGAGCAGTACTTC. Translating gives CAWSTGTAYEQYF. V and J are TRBV30 and TRBJ2-7; TRBD1 agrees at 7 bases. The CDR3 has 13 amino acids. Germline lookup yields CDR1 GTSNPN and CDR2 SVGIG (reference sequence). V lost 2 bases to trimming and J lost 2 bases; unmatched junction nucleotides: 3.

J is TRBJ1-1 and V is TRBV10-3, with D uncertain. The CDR3 is 13 amino acids. Germline lookup yields CDR1 ENHRY and CDR2 SYGVKD. The V end was cut by 6 bases, the J end by 0 bases, with 8 bases between. As DNA, the CDR3 is TGTGCCATCAGAGCTATAATGAACACTGAAGCTTTCTTT. This codes for CAIRAIMNTEAFF.

The chain uses TRBV7-3 and TRBJ2-1, with 9 bases that match TRBD2. This CDR3 is 16 amino acids long. V lost 1 base to trimming and J lost 6 bases; unmatched junction nucleotides: 7. Germline-derived CDR1 and CDR2 are SGHTA and FQGTGA. The CDR3: CASSLIPVGLANEQFF. DNA for the CDR3: TGTGCCAGCAGCTTAATCCCCGTGGGACTAGCCAATGAGCAGTTCTTC.

J is TRBJ2-7 and V is TRBV4-2, with 7 bases identical to TRBD2. V dropped 1 base and J dropped 6; count of bases not matched to a gene: 9. CDR1 and CDR2 from the germline V gene are LGHNA and YNFKEQ. This CDR3 has 15 residues. Here the CDR3 DNA reads TGTGCCAGCAGCCAAGGCTCCGGGGGAGGGCGCGAGCAGTACTTC. Protein product: CASSQGSGGGREQYF.

The rearrangement joins TRBV6-1 to TRBJ1-1; 8 nucleotides align to TRBD1. J lost 6 bases, V lost 6 bases, and 9 bases had no gene match. The CDR3 totals 14 residues. Germline V CDR1 and CDR2: MNHNS, SASEGT. Written as DNA, the CDR3 is TGTGCCAGCAGCCGGGACAGGAATCTCGCTGAAGCTTTCTTT. The encoded protein is CASSRDRNLAEAFF.

The V call is TRBV4-2, the J call TRBJ2-3, with 10 bases identical to TRBD2. This CDR3 has 16 residues. Germline CDR1 is LGHNA and CDR2 is YNFKEQ. V shed 5 bases and J 6 bases; nucleotides not matched to a gene: 11. CDR3 coding DNA: TGTGCCAGCAGCGATCGGACTAGCGGCCTCGGGGATACGCAGTATTTT. Amino acids: CASSDRTSGLGDTQYF.

The chain carries TRBV10-1 and TRBJ2-5; 12 bases agree with TRBD2. Germline V gene lookup returns CDR1 WNHNN and CDR2 SYGVQD (reference sequence). Trimming at V came to 7 bases and at J to 1 base, leaving 7 bases not matched to a gene. The CDR3 has 16 amino acids. The CDR3 DNA sequence: TGCGCCAGCATTAATCCTAGCGGGAGGGCCCAAGAGACCCAGTACTTC. Translated: CASINPSGRAQETQYF.

This chain connects TRBV6-5 to TRBJ2-2; 8 positions match TRBD2. The CDR3 consists of 15 residues. CDR1 and CDR2 from the germline V gene are MNHEY and SVGAGI. With 7 bases clipped from V and 2 bases from J, the junction kept 6 bases outside the gene matches. The CDR3 is CASTVLAENTGELFF. Written as DNA, the CDR3 is TGTGCCAGCACTGTACTAGCGGAAAACACCGGGGAGCTGTTTTTT.

The chain has TRBV10-3 and TRBJ2-7; TRBD2 matches 12 bases. Germline V gene data show CDR1 as ENHRY and CDR2 as SYGVKD. V lost 0 bases, J lost 6 bases, and 0 bases stayed unmatched. CDR3 length: 14 residues. This CDR3 is CAISESGLAGEQYF. CDR3 DNA: TGTGCCATCAGTGAGTCGGGACTAGCGGGCGAGCAGTACTTC.

This chain uses TRBV7-9 with TRBJ2-7, with D maybe TRBD1 (5 bases). The CDR3 totals 15 residues. Germline-derived CDR1 and CDR2 are SEHNR and FQNEAQ (reference sequence). V was trimmed by 4 bases and J by 4 bases, leaving 17 bases between them. This chain's CDR3 is CASSSRAGPLYEQYF. The CDR3 nucleotides read TGTGCCAGCAGCTCGAGAGCAGGGCCCCTATACGAGCAGTACTTC.

The chain uses TRBV2 and TRBJ1-2, with D unclear. Trimming took off 1 base at V and 3 bases at J, with 15 bases between the two ends. The length of the CDR3 is 16 residues. Germline-derived CDR1 and CDR2 are SNHLY and FYNNEI. The CDR3 DNA reads as TGTGCCAGCAGTGAAGTGGGAGCCGGGTATGACTATGGCTACACCTTC. Encoded protein: CASSEVGAGYDYGYTF.

The chain recombines TRBV2 with TRBJ2-7; perhaps TRBD1 as D (5 bases). In germline, CDR1 is SNHLY, CDR2 FYNNEI. The CDR3 totals 12 residues. The V end was cut by 8 bases, the J end by 3 bases, with 11 bases between. CDR3 sequence: CASYYQGYEQYF. For the CDR3, the DNA is TGTGCCAGCTACTACCAGGGCTACGAGCAGTACTTC.

The rearrangement uses TRBV7-6 and TRBJ2-7; 13 nucleotides match TRBD2. CDR1 is SGHVS, CDR2 FNYEAQ, per germline. The V segment lost 2 bases and the J segment 2 bases; nucleotides outside the gene matches: 6. This CDR3 comprises 17 residues. This CDR3 reads CASSLSPGTSGAYEQYF. CDR3 sequence (DNA): TGTGCCAGCAGCTTATCCCCCGGGACTAGCGGGGCCTACGAGCAGTACTTC. Supplemented by reference TRBV7-6 and TRBJ2-7, the full variable domain reads GAGVSQSPRYKVTKRGQDVALRCDPISGHVSLYWYRQALGQGPEFLTYFNYEAQQDKSGLPNDRFSAERPEGSISTLTIQRTEQRDSAMYRCASSLSPGTSGAYEQYFGPGTRLTVT.

This clone appeared a single time. The genes are TRBV6-4 and TRBJ2-1; TRBD2 matches 14 bases. The CDR3 sequence is 15 residues long. V shed 4 bases, J shed 6 bases, and the junction held 2 bases outside the gene matches. CDR1 and CDR2 (germline): MRHNA, SNTAGT. As DNA, the CDR3 is TGTGCCAGCAGTGCCGGGACTAGCGGGAGCAATGAGCAGTTCTTC. Translation gives CASSAGTSGSNEQFF.

This chain connects TRBV6-1 to TRBJ2-7, with D possibly matching TRBD1 (5 bases). Trimming removed 6 bases from V and 2 bases from J, with 14 bases in between. This CDR3 is 14 amino acids long. CDR1 is MNHNS and CDR2 is SASEGT in the germline V gene. This chain's CDR3 is CASRGKTVAYEQYF. CDR3 coding DNA: TGTGCCAGCAGAGGCAAGACAGTTGCCTACGAGCAGTACTTC.

This chain links TRBV27 with TRBJ1-2; weak D call: TRBD1 (6 bases). In germline, CDR1 is MNHEY, CDR2 SMNVEV (reference sequence). V lost 3 bases and J lost 5, with 13 bases in between. The CDR3 sequence is 14 residues long. The CDR3 here is CASSFWAGAYGYTF. For the CDR3, the DNA is TGTGCCAGCAGTTTTTGGGCAGGGGCTTATGGCTACACCTTC.

DNA of the CDR3: TGTGCCAGCAGCAGGATCGGTGAGCAGTTCTTC. Translating gives CASSRIGEQFF. This chain links TRBV6-5 with TRBJ2-1, with no clear D. The germline V gene encodes CDR1 MNHEY and CDR2 SVGAGI. The CDR3 contains 11 residues. V lost 6 bases and J lost 9, with 9 bases in between.

The chain is built from TRBV7-3 and TRBJ2-5; tentatively, D is TRBD1 (6 bases). The CDR3 runs 17 residues. Germline loops: CDR1 SGHTA, CDR2 FQGTGA. V was trimmed by 5 bases and J by 1 base, leaving 20 bases between them. The CDR3 DNA reads as TGTGCCAGCAGCAGTAAAGAAGGGGGTGAGATCCAAGAGACCCAGTACTTC. It is translated as CASSSKEGGEIQETQYF.

This chain connects TRBV10-3 to TRBJ1-4; D unresolved. CDR3 length: 12 residues. V lost 2 bases and J lost 6, with 4 bases in between. Germline lookup yields CDR1 ENHRY and CDR2 SYGVKD. The CDR3 sequence: CAISERDEKLFF. As DNA, the CDR3 is TGTGCCATCAGTGAGAGAGATGAAAAACTGTTTTTT.

This chain connects TRBV27 to TRBJ2-5; D is perhaps TRBD2 (5 bases). Looked up from germline, CDR1 is MNHEY and CDR2 is SMNVEV (reference sequence). Trimming shortened V by 6 bases and J by 4 bases, and 15 bases separated the two germline ends. The CDR3 consists of 14 residues. The CDR3: CASSPIGSRETQYF. The CDR3 nucleotides read TGTGCCAGCAGCCCTATTGGGAGTCGAGAGACCCAGTACTTC.

The rearrangement uses TRBV7-2 and TRBJ2-4; D possibly corresponds to TRBD1 (6 bases). Germline-derived CDR1 and CDR2 are SGHTA and FQGNSA. This CDR3 is 15 amino acids long. V was pared by 4 bases and J by 0 bases, with 10 bases between. CDR3 amino acids: CASSSDSLAKNIQYF. The CDR3, as DNA: TGTGCCAGCAGCTCGGACAGTCTAGCCAAAAACATTCAGTACTTC. The variable domain in full, with the rest retrieved from reference TRBV7-2 and TRBJ2-4, is GAGVSQSPSNKVTEKGKDVELRCDPISGHTALYWYRQSLGQGLEFLIYFQGNSAPDKSGLPSDRFSAERTGGSVSTLTIQRTQQEDSAVYLCASSSDSLAKNIQYFGAGTRLSVL.